This T cell receptor (beta chain) was observed in a study of OX40 agonist ivuxolimab in advanced cancers. About the study: Melanoma, hepatocellular carcinoma, head and neck or renal cell cancer occurred in dose-escalation patients.

Profiling relied on immunoSEQ multiplex PCR, and the TCRdb table lists in-frame clones only, not all of them. Among about 120,000 clones listed, about 92% were seen once. Autoimmune disease history or systemic immunosuppression led to patient exclusion. The sequence was collected from an adult with an advanced solid tumor such as melanoma, head and neck, liver or kidney cancer. Here the sequenced sample was CD4+ or CD8+ T cells sorted from blood, taken in a trial of the OX40 agonist ivuxolimab.

The CDR3 DNA sequence: TGTGCCTGGGGACTAGCGGGAGTGGCTACGCAGTATTTT. Its protein product is CAWGLAGVATQYF. This chain links TRBV30 with TRBJ2-3; TRBD2 matches 13 bases. V lost 5 bases and J lost 8; bases outside the gene matches: 4. CDR1 is GTSNPN, CDR2 SVGIG, per germline (reference sequence). This CDR3 has 13 amino acids.